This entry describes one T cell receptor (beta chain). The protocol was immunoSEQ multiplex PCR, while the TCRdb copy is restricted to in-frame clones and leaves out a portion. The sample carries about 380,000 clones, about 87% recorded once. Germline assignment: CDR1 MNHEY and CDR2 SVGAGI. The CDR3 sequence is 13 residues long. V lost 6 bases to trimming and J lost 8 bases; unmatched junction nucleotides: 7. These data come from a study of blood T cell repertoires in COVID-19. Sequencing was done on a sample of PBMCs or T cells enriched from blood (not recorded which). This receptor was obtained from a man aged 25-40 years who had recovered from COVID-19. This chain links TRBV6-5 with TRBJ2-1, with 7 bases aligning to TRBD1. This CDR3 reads CASRSTGVHEQFF. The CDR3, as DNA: TGTGCCAGCAGATCAACAGGGGTCCATGAGCAGTTCTTC.